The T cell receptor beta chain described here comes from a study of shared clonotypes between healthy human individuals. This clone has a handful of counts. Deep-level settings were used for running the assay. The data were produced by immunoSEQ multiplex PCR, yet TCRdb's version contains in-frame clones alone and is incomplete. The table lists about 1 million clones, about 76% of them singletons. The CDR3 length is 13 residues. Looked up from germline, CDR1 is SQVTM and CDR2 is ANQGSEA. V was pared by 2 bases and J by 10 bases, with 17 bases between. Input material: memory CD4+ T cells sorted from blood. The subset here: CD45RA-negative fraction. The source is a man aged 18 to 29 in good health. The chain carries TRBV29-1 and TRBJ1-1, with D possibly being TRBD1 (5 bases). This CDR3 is CSVERQYKSGAFF. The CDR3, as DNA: TGCAGCGTTGAAAGACAGTACAAAAGCGGAGCTTTCTTT.